This TCR beta chain emerged from a study of shared clonotypes between healthy human individuals. Study-level results: Only a few donors were included, so the genetic and exposure-history diversity represented was limited. Sequencing depth was expected to influence donor clonotype sharing. It was the non-shared clonotypes that had lower generation probabilities than clonotypes shared by all four donors. Estimated clonotype richness was generally higher in naive than memory subsets.

About this clone: Its target is not known.

Naive CD8 cells were CD45RO-negative, positively selected for CCR7, excluding terminally differentiated effector memory CD45RA+ cells. Sequencing used immunoSEQ multiplex PCR; TCRdb keeps in-frame clones, though not all of them. The repertoire holds some 2.1 million clones, with approximately 94% as singletons. The germline V and J ends were trimmed by 8 bases and 0 bases, with 7 bases remaining between them. The CDR3 is 11 residues long. From germline, CDR1 is SQVTM and CDR2 ANQGSEA. Specimen: naive CD8+ T cells sorted from blood. The V call is TRBV29-1, the J call TRBJ1-1; no clear D gene. This TCR was sampled from a man younger than 30 in good health. The CDR3 DNA reads TGCAGCTCACGACTGAACACTGAAGCTTTCTTT. Amino acid sequence: CSSRLNTEAFF.